This T cell receptor (beta chain) was recovered during a study of early T cells in non-severe SARS-CoV-2 infection. Whole-study context: Chains were not paired, and sequencing was done on bulk RNA from unsorted whole blood. General observations from the study: A preference for anti-spike CD8 responses marked VDJdb matching, which missed private and CD4 specificities.

Unique molecular identifier tags were affixed to discrete cDNA molecules. MiXCR was run by TCRdb on the 5' RACE reads, yielding one entry per CDR3 protein. The data contain 80,000 to 100,000 distinct CDR3 sequences, approximately 15% of them seen just once; the ten biggest clones take up roughly 7%. The CDR3 totals 13 residues. Germline V lookup: CDR1 SGHAT, CDR2 FQNNGV. V lost 2 bases and J 2 bases, leaving 6 bases between the germline ends. On this clonotype: Its antigen is undetermined.

The V gene is TRBV11-2, the J gene TRBJ1-1; D uncertain. The sequence was obtained from an adult who was a healthcare worker with PCR-confirmed SARS-CoV-2 infection or an uninfected control (not recorded which). The sequencing input was whole blood. In nucleotides, the CDR3 is TGTGCCAGCAGCTTAATCAGAAACACTGAAGCTTTCTTT. The encoded protein is CASSLIRNTEAFF.